This TCR beta chain was identified in a study of blood T cell repertoires in COVID-19. Overall study: In each case, the material was cDNA or gDNA derived from T cells, B-cell-depleted T cells, or PBMCs.

In terms of age and location, participants ranged from about 18 to 90 years and lived in about 25 US areas. V was clipped by 5 bases and J by 4 bases; unmatched bases: 6. This CDR3 contains 16 residues. Germline loops: CDR1 LNHDA, CDR2 SQIVND (reference sequence). Methods used by the authors: Estimation of nucleated cell counts relied on the amplification of reference gene primers. Libraries were prepared by immunoSEQ multiplex PCR; TCRdb keeps only in-frame clonotypes and omits some of them. The V and J calls and clone size were taken over from that table, and D and trimming were inferred from the DNA. The data hold 210,000 or so clones, with 80% observed a single time.

V gene TRBV19 combines with J gene TRBJ2-2, with TRBD1 matching over 11 bases. Sample: PBMCs or T cells enriched from blood (not recorded which). The clonotype comes from a young man with acute COVID-19. CDR3 in amino acids: CASSAQDRGPTGELFF. The CDR3 DNA is TGTGCCAGTAGTGCCCAGGACAGGGGGCCCACCGGGGAGCTGTTTTTT. The complete variable domain, with remaining parts taken from reference TRBV19 and TRBJ2-2, reads DGGITQSPKYLFRKEGQNVTLSCEQNLNHDAMYWYRQDPGQGLRLIYYSQIVNDFQKGDIAEGYSVSREKKESFPLTVTSAQKNPTAFYLCASSAQDRGPTGELFFGEGSRLTVL.